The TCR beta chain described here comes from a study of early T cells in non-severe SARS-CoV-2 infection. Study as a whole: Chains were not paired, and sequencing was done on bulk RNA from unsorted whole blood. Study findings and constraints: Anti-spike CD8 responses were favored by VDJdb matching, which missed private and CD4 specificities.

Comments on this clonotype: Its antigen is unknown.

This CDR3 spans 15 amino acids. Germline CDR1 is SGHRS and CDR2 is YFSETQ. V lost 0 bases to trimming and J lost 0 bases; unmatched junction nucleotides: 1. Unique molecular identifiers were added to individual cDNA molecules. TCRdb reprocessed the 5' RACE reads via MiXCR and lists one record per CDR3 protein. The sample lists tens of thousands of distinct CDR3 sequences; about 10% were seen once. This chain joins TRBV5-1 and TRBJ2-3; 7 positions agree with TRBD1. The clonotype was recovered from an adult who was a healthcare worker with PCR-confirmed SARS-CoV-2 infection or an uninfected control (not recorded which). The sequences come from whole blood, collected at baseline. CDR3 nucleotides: TGCGCCAGCAGCTTGGAGGGACAGAGCACAGATACGCAGTATTTT. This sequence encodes CASSLEGQSTDTQYF.